One and the same sample provided the 6 T cell receptor beta chains below, sequenced in a study of shared clonotypes between healthy human individuals. This table comes from immunoSEQ multiplex PCR, and its TCRdb copy is limited to in-frame clones, with some not included. The sample has roughly 2.1 million clones, approximately 94% seen once. Naive CD8 populations comprised CD45RO-negative cells positively selected for CCR7, excluding terminally differentiated effector memory CD45RA+ cells. The sequenced sample was naive CD8+ T cells from PBMCs. All receptors come from a man aged 18 to 35 in good health. Some clones in this sample may be carry-over from other donors' samples.

The genes are TRBV28 and TRBJ2-1; a possible D gene is TRBD1 (6 bases). The CDR3 has 14 amino acids. V lost 4 bases and J lost 7, with 14 bases in between. Germline V gene sequence: CDR1 MDHEN, CDR2 SYDVKM. The CDR3, as DNA: TGTGCCAGCAGTTCAAGATCAGGGGATAATGAGCAGTTCTTC. This encodes CASSSRSGDNEQFF.

The chain combines TRBV7-9 with TRBJ2-1, with 8 bases matching TRBD2. This CDR3 contains 18 residues. V lost 5 bases to trimming and J lost 8 bases; unmatched junction nucleotides: 20. Germline V gene data show CDR1 as SEHNR and CDR2 as FQNEAQ (reference sequence). CDR3 loop: CASSPLTPGLEGTDEQFF. CDR3 bases: TGTGCCAGCAGCCCCCTCACTCCGGGACTAGAAGGTACAGATGAGCAGTTCTTC.

The genes are TRBV29-1 and TRBJ1-4; the match to TRBD1 covers 9 bases. Trimming took 2 bases from V and 12 from J; bases not matched to a gene: 19. Germline values: CDR1 SQVTM, CDR2 ANQGSEA. The CDR3 totals 17 residues. The CDR3 bases are TGCAGCGTTGAATCAACAATCCTCGGGACAGGGTATCGCGAACTGTTTTTT. This translates into CSVESTILGTGYRELFF. Filled out from reference TRBV29-1 and TRBJ1-4, the complete variable domain reads SAVISQKPSRDICQRGTSLTIQCQVDSQVTMMFWYRQQPGQSLTLIATANQGSEATYESGFVIDKFPISRPNLTFSTLTVSNMSPEDSSIYLCSVESTILGTGYRELFFGSGTQLSVL.

The chain combines TRBV28 with TRBJ2-7; 7 bases fit TRBD1. The CDR3 spans 13 residues. The junction had 6 bases not matched to a gene; V was cut back by 8 bases and J by 2 bases. Germline V gene lookup returns CDR1 MDHEN and CDR2 SYDVKM. In DNA, the CDR3 is TGTGCCAGCGTTAACAGGGGAGCCTACGAGCAGTACTTC. It encodes CASVNRGAYEQYF.

The rearrangement uses TRBV28 and TRBJ1-1; unclear D gene. V was cut by 4 bases and J by 3 bases, with 15 bases left in between. Germline assignment: CDR1 MDHEN and CDR2 SYDVKM. The length of the CDR3 is 15 residues. The DNA of the CDR3 is TGTGCCAGCAGTTCCCGGGGTGGTCTGGACACTGAAGCTTTCTTT. It encodes CASSSRGGLDTEAFF.

The chain is built from TRBV7-9 and TRBJ2-5; 7 nucleotides match TRBD2. CDR1 and CDR2 from the germline V gene are SEHNR and FQNEAQ (reference sequence). This CDR3 spans 14 amino acids. Trimming cost V 10 bases and J 5 bases; bases outside gene matches: 13. The CDR3 loop is CATYRRGGPETQYF. As DNA, the CDR3 is TGTGCCACCTACCGAAGGGGAGGGCCGGAGACCCAGTACTTC.